This record concerns one TCR beta chain sequence. Its antigen is still unknown. The data derive from a study of Ad26.COV2.S vaccination and SARS-CoV-2 variants. The study, taken as a whole, reports: Vaccine and placebo recipients had similar non-spike TCR breadth.

CDR1 and CDR2 (germline): LGHDT, YNNKEL (reference sequence). With 6 bases removed from V and 2 bases from J, the gap between germline ends came to 11 bases. This CDR3 is built from 14 residues. Documented treatment: about 20 received Ad26.COV2.S at low or high dose, single or two shots; roughly five received placebo; per-sample allocation not given. Repertoires come from day 63 after the first vaccine or placebo injection. The repertoire was sequenced with immunoSEQ multiplex PCR; TCRdb's copy has only in-frame clones and lacks some. The table lists about half a million clones, approximately 90% of them singletons, with approximately 1.7% in the top ten.

The V and J genes are TRBV3-1 (or the pseudogene TRBV3-2) and TRBJ1-5; possible D gene TRBD1, 5 bases. This TCR was recovered from a person aged 18 to 65 who received the Ad26.COV2.S COVID-19 vaccine or a placebo. Sample: peripheral blood, taken in a trial of Ad26.COV2.S vaccine versus placebo. The CDR3 DNA is TGTGCCAGCAGTTTCCGGGGCCGCAATCAGCCCCAGCATTTT. It codes for CASSFRGRNQPQHF.